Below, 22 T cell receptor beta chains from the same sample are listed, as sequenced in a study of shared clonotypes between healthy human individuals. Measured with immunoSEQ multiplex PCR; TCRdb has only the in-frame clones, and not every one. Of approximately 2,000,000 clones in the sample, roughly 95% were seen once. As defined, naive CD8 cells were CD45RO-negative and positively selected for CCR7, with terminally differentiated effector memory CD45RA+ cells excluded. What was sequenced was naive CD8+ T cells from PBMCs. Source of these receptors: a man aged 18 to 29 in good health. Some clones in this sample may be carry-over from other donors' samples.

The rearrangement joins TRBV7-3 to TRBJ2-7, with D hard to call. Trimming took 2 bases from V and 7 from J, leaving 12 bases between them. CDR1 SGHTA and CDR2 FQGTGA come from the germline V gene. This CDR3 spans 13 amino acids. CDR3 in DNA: TGTGCCAGCAGCTTATACCAATACGGTGAGCAGTACTTC. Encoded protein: CASSLYQYGEQYF.

The DNA of the CDR3 is TGTGCCAGCAGTTCCCATCCGGGACTAATCTACGAGCAGTACTTC. Translating gives CASSSHPGLIYEQYF. The V gene is TRBV28, the J gene TRBJ2-7, with TRBD2 matching over 7 bases. CDR1 is MDHEN and CDR2 is SYDVKM in the germline V gene. Trimming at V came to 4 bases and at J to 3 bases, leaving 9 bases not matched to a gene. The CDR3 extends over 15 amino acids. The full variable domain, its missing parts supplied by reference TRBV28 and TRBJ2-7, is DVKVTQSSRYLVKRTGEKVFLECVQDMDHENMFWYRQDPGLGLRLIYFSYDVKMKEKGDIPEGYSVSREKKERFSLILESASTNQTSMYLCASSSHPGLIYEQYFGPGTRLTVT.

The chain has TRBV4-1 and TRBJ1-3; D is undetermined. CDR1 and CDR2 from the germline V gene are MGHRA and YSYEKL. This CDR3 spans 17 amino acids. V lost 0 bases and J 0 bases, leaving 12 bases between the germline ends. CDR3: CASSQDLGQVSGNTIYF. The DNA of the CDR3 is TGCGCCAGCAGCCAAGATTTGGGTCAGGTCTCTGGAAACACCATATATTTT.

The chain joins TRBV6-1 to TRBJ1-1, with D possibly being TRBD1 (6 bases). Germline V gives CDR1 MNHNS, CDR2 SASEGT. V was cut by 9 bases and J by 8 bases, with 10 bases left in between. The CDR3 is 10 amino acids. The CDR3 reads CARRTGEAFF. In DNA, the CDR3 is TGTGCCAGGAGAACAGGGGAAGCTTTCTTT.

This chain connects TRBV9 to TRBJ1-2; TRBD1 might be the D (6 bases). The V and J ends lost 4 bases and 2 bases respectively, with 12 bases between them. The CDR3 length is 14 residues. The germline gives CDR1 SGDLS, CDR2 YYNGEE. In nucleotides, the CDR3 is TGTGCCAGCAGCTTCCGGGACACCAACTATGGCTACACCTTC. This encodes CASSFRDTNYGYTF.

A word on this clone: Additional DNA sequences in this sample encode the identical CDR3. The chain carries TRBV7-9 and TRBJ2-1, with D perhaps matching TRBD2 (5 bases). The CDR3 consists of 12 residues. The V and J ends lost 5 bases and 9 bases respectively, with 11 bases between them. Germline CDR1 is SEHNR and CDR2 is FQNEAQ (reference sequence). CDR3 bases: TGTGCCAGCAGCCTACCCCGGGGTGAGCAGTTCTTC. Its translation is CASSLPRGEQFF.

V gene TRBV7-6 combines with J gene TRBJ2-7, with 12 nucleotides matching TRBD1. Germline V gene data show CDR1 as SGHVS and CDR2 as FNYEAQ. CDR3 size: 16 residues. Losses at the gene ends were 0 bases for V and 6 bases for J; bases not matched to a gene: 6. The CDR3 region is CASSLALGQGAVEQYF. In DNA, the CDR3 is TGTGCCAGCAGCTTAGCGTTGGGACAGGGGGCGGTCGAGCAGTACTTC.

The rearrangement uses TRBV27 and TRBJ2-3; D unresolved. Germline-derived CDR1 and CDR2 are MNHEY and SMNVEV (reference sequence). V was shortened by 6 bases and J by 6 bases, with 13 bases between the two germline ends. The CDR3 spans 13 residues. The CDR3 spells CASRATWSDTQYF. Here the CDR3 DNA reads TGTGCCAGCAGGGCTACCTGGTCGGATACGCAGTATTTT.

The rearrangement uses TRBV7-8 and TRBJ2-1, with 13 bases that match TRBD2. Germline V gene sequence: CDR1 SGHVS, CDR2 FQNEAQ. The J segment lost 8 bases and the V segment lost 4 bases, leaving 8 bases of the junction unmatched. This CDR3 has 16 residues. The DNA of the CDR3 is TGTGCCAGCAGCTATGGACTAGCGGGAGCCGTTCATGAGCAGTTCTTC. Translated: CASSYGLAGAVHEQFF.

CDR3 sequence: CASSATGDYGYTF. As DNA, the CDR3 is TGTGCCAGCAGCGCCACAGGGGATTATGGCTACACCTTC. The rearrangement uses TRBV9 and TRBJ1-2, with TRBD1 matching 7 bases. Losses at the gene ends were 3 bases for V and 5 bases for J; bases not matched to a gene: 4. Germline V gene lookup returns CDR1 SGDLS and CDR2 YYNGEE. The CDR3 consists of 13 residues. The whole variable domain, remainder taken from reference TRBV9 and TRBJ1-2, is DSGVTQTPKHLITATGQRVTLRCSPRSGDLSVYWYQQSLDQGLQFLIQYYNGEERAKGNILERFSAQQFPDLHSELNLSSLELGDSALYFCASSATGDYGYTFGSGTRLTVV.

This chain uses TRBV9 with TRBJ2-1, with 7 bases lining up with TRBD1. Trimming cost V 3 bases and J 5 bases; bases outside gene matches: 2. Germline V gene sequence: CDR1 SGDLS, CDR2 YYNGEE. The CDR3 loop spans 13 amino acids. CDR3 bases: TGTGCCAGCAGCGGACAGGGTGACAATGAGCAGTTCTTC. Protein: CASSGQGDNEQFF.

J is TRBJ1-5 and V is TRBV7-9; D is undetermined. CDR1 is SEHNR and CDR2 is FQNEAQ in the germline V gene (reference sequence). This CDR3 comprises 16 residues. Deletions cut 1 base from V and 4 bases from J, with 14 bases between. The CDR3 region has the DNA TGTGCCAGCAGCTTAGAGATAGCAGGCCCTAATCAGCCCCAGCATTTT. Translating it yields CASSLEIAGPNQPQHF.

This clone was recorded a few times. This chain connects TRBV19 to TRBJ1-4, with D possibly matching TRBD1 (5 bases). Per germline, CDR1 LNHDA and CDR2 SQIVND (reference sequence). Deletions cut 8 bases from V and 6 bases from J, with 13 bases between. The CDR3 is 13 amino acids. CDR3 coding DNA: TGTGCCAGTGGGCCAAGGGGCCATGAAAAACTGTTTTTT. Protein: CASGPRGHEKLFF.

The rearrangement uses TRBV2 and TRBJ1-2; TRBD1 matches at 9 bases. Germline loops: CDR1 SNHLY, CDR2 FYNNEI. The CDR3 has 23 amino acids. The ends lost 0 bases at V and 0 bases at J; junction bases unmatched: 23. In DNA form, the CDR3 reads TGTGCCAGCAGTGAAGCGCCCAGGGGACAGGGCTCGGGAAAAGGCTCCGCTAACTATGGCTACACCTTC. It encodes CASSEAPRGQGSGKGSANYGYTF.

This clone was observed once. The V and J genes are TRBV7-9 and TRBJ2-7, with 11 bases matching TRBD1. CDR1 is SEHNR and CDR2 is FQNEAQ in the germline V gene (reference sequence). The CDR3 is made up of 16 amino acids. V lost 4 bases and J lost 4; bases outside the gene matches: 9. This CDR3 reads CASSSEDRGPVYEQYF. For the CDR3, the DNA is TGTGCCAGCAGCTCAGAGGACAGGGGGCCGGTGTACGAGCAGTACTTC.

CDR3 region: CASSFSRSGTAGYTF. The DNA for the CDR3 is TGTGCCAGCAGTTTTTCCCGCTCCGGGACAGCGGGCTACACCTTC. The V call is TRBV27, the J call TRBJ1-2; 7 bases map to TRBD1. The CDR3 is 15 amino acids. Germline loops: CDR1 MNHEY, CDR2 SMNVEV (reference sequence). V lost 3 bases and J lost 8; bases outside the gene matches: 12.

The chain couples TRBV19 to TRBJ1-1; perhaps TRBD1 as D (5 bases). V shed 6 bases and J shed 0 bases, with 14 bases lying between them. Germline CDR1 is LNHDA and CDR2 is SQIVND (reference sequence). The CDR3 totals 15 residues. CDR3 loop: CASREESTVNTEAFF. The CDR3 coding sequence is TGTGCCAGTAGAGAAGAGTCGACAGTGAACACTGAAGCTTTCTTT.

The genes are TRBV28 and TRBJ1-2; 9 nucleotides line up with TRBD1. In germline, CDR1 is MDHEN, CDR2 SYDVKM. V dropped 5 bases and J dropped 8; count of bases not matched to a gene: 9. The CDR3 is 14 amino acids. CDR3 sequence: CASSPQWTGAGYTF. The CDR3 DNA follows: TGTGCCAGCAGTCCCCAATGGACAGGGGCGGGCTACACCTTC.

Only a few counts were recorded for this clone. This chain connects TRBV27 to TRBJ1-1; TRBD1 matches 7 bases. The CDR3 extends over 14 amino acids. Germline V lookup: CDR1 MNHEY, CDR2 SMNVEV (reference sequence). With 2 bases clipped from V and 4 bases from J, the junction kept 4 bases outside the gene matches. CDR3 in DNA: TGTGCCAGCAGTTTAAGTGACAGGGTCACTGAAGCTTTCTTT. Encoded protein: CASSLSDRVTEAFF.

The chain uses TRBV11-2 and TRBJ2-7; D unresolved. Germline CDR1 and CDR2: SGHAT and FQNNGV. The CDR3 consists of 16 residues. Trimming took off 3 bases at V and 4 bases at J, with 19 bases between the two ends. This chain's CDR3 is CASSFAGWGTLYEQYF. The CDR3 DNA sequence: TGTGCCAGCAGCTTCGCCGGGTGGGGAACCCTGTACGAGCAGTACTTC.

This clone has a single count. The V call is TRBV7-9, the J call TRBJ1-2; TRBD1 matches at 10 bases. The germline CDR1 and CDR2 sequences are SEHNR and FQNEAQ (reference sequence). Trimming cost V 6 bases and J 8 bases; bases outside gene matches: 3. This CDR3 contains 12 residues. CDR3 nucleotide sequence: TGTGCCAGCAGTACGGGACAGGGGGGCTACACCTTC. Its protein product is CASSTGQGGYTF.

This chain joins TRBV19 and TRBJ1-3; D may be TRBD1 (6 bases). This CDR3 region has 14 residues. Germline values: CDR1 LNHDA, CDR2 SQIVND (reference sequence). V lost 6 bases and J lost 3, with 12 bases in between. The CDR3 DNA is TGTGCCAGTAGGACGACAGGAGGTGGAAACACCATATATTTT. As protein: CASRTTGGGNTIYF.